Sequencing of this T cell receptor beta chain was carried out in a study of cytomegalovirus exposure and HLA in healthy donors. Study-wide points: Reports state that TCR beta sequences accurately predicted most subjects' HLA-A and HLA-B alleles. Most of the TCR beta V segments (in an earlier analysis) were productive either about 87% or about 30% of the time. Testing in vitro showed three CMV-associated chains specific for CMV antigens. A likely sequencing artifact accounted for one observed cluster of highly shared sequence variants.

Note on this clone: Its antigen remains unknown.

PCR employed 60 Vbeta and 13 Jbeta primers. Method: immunoSEQ multiplex PCR; TCRdb's copy keeps in-frame clones and lacks some. The sample shows about 150,000 clones, 77% of them seen only once. The CDR3 covers 13 residues. From germline, CDR1 is MNHNS and CDR2 SASEGT. The V end was cut by 6 bases, the J end by 6 bases, with 15 bases between. Sequencing was performed on PBMCs. This sequence originates from a young man in good health and CMV-seronegative. The chain uses TRBV6-1 and TRBJ2-7, with a tentative D call TRBD2 (5 bases). The CDR3 sequence: CASSPRSGFEQYF. CDR3 DNA sequence: TGTGCCAGCAGCCCGCGATCGGGGTTCGAGCAGTACTTC.